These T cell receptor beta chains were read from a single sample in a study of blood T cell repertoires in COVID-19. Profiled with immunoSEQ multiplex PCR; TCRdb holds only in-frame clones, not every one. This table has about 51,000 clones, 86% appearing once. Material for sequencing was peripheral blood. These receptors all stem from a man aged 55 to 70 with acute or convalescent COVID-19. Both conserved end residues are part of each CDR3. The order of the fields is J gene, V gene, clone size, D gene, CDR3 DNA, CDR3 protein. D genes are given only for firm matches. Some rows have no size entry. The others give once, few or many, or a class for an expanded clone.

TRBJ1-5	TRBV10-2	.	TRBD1	TGCGCCAGCAGGGGACAGGCCGATCAGCCCCAGCATTTT	CASRGQADQPQHF
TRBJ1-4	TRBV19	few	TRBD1	TGTGCCAGTAGCGACAGGGGGCGTGATGAAAAACTGTTTTTT	CASSDRGRDEKLFF
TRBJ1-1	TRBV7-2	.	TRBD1	TGTGCCAGCAGCCGGCGGCGGACAGGGGCGGGTGAAGCTTTCTTT	CASSRRRTGAGEAFF
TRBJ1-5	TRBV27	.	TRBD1	TGTGCCAGCAGTTTAACGAGGACAGGGGTACATCAGCCCCAGCATTTT	CASSLTRTGVHQPQHF
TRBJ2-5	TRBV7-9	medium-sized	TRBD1	TGTGCCAGCAGCCTTGGGACAGGGGAAGAGACCCAGTACTTC	CASSLGTGEETQYF
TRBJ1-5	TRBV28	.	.	TGTGCCAGCAATTCCCGAGGGTTCCAAGGGCAGCCCCAGCATTTT	CASNSRGFQGQPQHF
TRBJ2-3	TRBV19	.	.	TGTGCCAGTCAAACAGGCTTCAGGGTGTTTCCGCAGTATTTT	CASQTGFRVFPQYF
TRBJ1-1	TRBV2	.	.	TGTGCCAGCAGTATACAGGGTATCGGGAACACTGAAGCTTTCTTT	CASSIQGIGNTEAFF
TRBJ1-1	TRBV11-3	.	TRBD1	TGTGCCAGCAGCTTACGGACAGGGAGTAGAAACACTGAAGCTTTCTTT	CASSLRTGSRNTEAFF
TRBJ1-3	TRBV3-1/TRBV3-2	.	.	TGTGCCAGCAGCCAAGATCTAGACTCTGGAAACACCATATATTTT	CASSQDLDSGNTIYF
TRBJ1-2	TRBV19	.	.	TGTGCCAGTAGTGGTAACAGGGCGGCTAACTATGGCTACACCTTC	CASSGNRAANYGYTF
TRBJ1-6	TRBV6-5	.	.	TGTGCCAGCTGTTGTACGGCAGGGAGGGATTCACCCCTCCACTTT	CASCCTAGRDSPLHF
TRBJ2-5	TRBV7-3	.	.	TGTGCCAGCAGCCTACAGACCCGGGAGACCCAGTACTTC	CASSLQTRETQYF
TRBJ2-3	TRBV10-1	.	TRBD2	TGCGCCAGCAGTGAGTCGATCGGGAGGGCGAGGGGAGATACGCAGTATTTT	CASSESIGRARGDTQYF
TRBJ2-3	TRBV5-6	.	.	TGTGCCAGCAGTGGCTCGCCCACAGATACGCAGTATTTT	CASSGSPTDTQYF
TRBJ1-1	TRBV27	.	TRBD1	TGTGCCAGCAGTTTGGGACAGGATGATCCGAACACTGAAGCTTTCTTT	CASSLGQDDPNTEAFF
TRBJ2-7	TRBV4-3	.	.	TGCGCCAGCAGCCAAGGTGGGGCAGGCTCCTACGAGCAGTACTTC	CASSQGGAGSYEQYF
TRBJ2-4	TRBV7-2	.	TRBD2	TGTGCCAGCAGCTACCCCGAAGCGGGGGCGGGAGACATTCAGTACTTC	CASSYPEAGAGDIQYF
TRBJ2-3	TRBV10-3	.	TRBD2	TGTGCCATCTATAGGACACCGACTAGCGGGATTCCCCTTAGCACAGATACGCAGTATTTT	CAIYRTPTSGIPLSTDTQYF
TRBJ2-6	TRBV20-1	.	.	TGCAGTGCTAGTGGTAGTTTTACTGGGGCCAACGTCCTGACTTTC	CSASGSFTGANVLTF
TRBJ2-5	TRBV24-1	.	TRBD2	TGTGCCACCGGGACTAGCGGTCAAGAGACCCAGTACTTC	CATGTSGQETQYF
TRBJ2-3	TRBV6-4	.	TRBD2	TGTGCCAGCAGTGACAGCTGGCGTTCGGGAGGTACGCAGTATTTT	CASSDSWRSGGTQYF
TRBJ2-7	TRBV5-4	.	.	TGTGCCAGCAGCCCATCCCAGGGGAACGGCTACGAGCAGTACTTC	CASSPSQGNGYEQYF
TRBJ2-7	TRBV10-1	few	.	TGCGCCAGCAGTGAAAACAACCTCTACGAGCAGTACTTC	CASSENNLYEQYF
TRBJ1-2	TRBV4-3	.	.	TGCGCCAGCAGCGGGGAGTCTGTGTCCTTC	CASSGESVSF
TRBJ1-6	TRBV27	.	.	TGTGCCAGCAGTCCCCCAGGGCTGAGGGGGAAATCACCCCTCCACTTT	CASSPPGLRGKSPLHF
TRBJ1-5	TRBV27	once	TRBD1	TGTGCCACAAAACCGGGACAGGGAAATCAGCCCCAGCATTTT	CATKPGQGNQPQHF
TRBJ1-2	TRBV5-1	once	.	TGCGCCAGCAGCTTGGGCGGGACCGCTCCTGCTATGGCTGGCTACACCTTC	CASSLGGTAPAMAGYTF
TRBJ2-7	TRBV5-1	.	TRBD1	TGCGCCAGCAGGACACTCGCCGGGACAGACAACTCCTACGAGCAGTACTTC	CASRTLAGTDNSYEQYF
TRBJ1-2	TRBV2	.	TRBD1	TGTGCCAGTTCTCCGGACAGGGCGACTTACACCTTC	CASSPDRATYTF
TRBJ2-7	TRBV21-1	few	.	TGTGCCAGCAACCCGAACAGGTGCTACGAGCAGTACTTC	CASNPNRCYEQYF
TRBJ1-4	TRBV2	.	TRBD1	TGTGCCAGCAGTGGACAGGGTGCAACTAATGAAAAACTGTTTTTT	CASSGQGATNEKLFF
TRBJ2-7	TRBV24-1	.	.	TGTGCCACCAGTGTAGGGGAAAACCCCTGGTTGACCCACGAGCAGTACTTC	CATSVGENPWLTHEQYF
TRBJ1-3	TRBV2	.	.	TGTGCCAGCACTGTCGGACAGAACCCTGGAAACACCATATATTTT	CASTVGQNPGNTIYF
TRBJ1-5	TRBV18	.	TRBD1	TGTGCCAGCTCACCCGTCTGGGGACAGGGAAATCAGCCCCAGCATTTT	CASSPVWGQGNQPQHF
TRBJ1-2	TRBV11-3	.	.	TGTGCCAGCAGCCCTAGGGGTAGGGATGACTATGGCTACACCTTC	CASSPRGRDDYGYTF
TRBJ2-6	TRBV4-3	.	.	TGCGCCAGCAGCCAAGAATTCGTTTCTGGGGCCAACGTCCTGACTTTC	CASSQEFVSGANVLTF
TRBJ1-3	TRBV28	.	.	TGTGCCACCCGAACCCCTGGACAGCCCTCTGGAAACACCATATATTTT	CATRTPGQPSGNTIYF
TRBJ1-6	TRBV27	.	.	TGTGCCAGCAGGAGTGGAACAGGGAGTTCACCCCTCCACTTT	CASRSGTGSSPLHF
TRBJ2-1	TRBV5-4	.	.	TGTGCCAGCAGCCCCAGTGGCGGAAAGGCCTACAATGAGCAGTTCTTC	CASSPSGGKAYNEQFF
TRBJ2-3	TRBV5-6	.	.	TGTGCCAGCAGCCAACCGGGACTTTGGTTCGATGCGCAGTATTTT	CASSQPGLWFDAQYF
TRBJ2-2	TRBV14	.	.	TGTGCCAGCAGCCAAGTGTCTTCGGGCACCGGGGAGCTGTTTTTT	CASSQVSSGTGELFF
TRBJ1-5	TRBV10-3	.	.	TGTGCCACCCGAGCACAGGATAGCAATCAGCCCCAGCATTTT	CATRAQDSNQPQHF
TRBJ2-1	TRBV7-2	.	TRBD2	TGTGCCAGCAGTCCCCTAGCGGGAGGGGGCTATGAGCAGTTCTTC	CASSPLAGGGYEQFF
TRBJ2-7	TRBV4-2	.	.	TGTGCCAGCAGCCAGTCCGCCATAGACAGGACTGACGAGCAGTACTTC	CASSQSAIDRTDEQYF
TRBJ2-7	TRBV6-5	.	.	TGTGCCAGCAGGCAGGGTACTCAGCAGTACTTC	CASRQGTQQYF
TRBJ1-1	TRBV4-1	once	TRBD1	TGCGCCAGCAGCCAGACCGGGACAGCAAACACTGAAGCTTTCTTT	CASSQTGTANTEAFF
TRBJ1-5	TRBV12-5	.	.	TGTGCTAGTGGTTTGAGCATTAGCAATCAGCCCCAGCATTTT	CASGLSISNQPQHF